This passage covers 23 T cell receptor beta chains from one sample sequenced in a study of cytomegalovirus exposure and HLA in healthy donors. It was with 60 Vbeta and 13 Jbeta primers that the PCR ran. TCRdb keeps only in-frame clones here, not all; method: immunoSEQ multiplex PCR. The sample includes about 170,000 clones, roughly 85% of them seen just once. What was sequenced was PBMCs. The receptor set was obtained from a man aged 25 to 40 in good health and CMV-seropositive.

J is TRBJ1-2 and V is TRBV7-8; D may be TRBD1 (5 bases). This CDR3 has 14 residues. Germline CDR1 and CDR2: SGHVS and FQNEAQ. Trimming shortened V by 1 base and J by 2 bases, and 8 bases separated the two germline ends. CDR3 nucleotide sequence: TGTGCCAGCAGCTTAGAAGGGGCCAACTATGGCTACACCTTC. It codes for CASSLEGANYGYTF.

This clone showed up just once. At one boundary the junction diverges from the germline segment, which might be a read error. The chain combines TRBV30 with TRBJ2-4, with D possibly matching TRBD1 (5 bases). The V gene's germline CDR1 is GTSNPN and CDR2 SVGIG (reference sequence). The CDR3 is 11 residues long. The CDR3 DNA reads TGTGCCTGGAGTTCAAGTCAGGGTTCTCACTTC. This gives the protein CAWSSSQGSHF.

This sequence joins TRBV29-1 and TRBJ2-7; 7 nucleotides align to TRBD2. The CDR3 length is 13 residues. CDR1 is SQVTM, CDR2 ANQGSEA, per germline. J gave up 3 bases and V 7 bases, and 9 bases lay outside the gene matches. The CDR3 reads CSGGPRGIYEQYV. The CDR3 nucleotides read TGCAGCGGGGGCCCGCGGGGGATCTACGAGCAGTACGTC.

This chain links TRBV27 with TRBJ2-7, with D uncertain. The V gene lost 4 bases and the J gene lost 0 bases, with 7 bases spanning the gap. The CDR3 is made up of 13 amino acids. The V gene's germline CDR1 is MNHEY and CDR2 SMNVEV (reference sequence). The CDR3 bases are TGTGCCAGCAGTTCGTCCCTCTCCTACGAGCAGTACTTC. This codes for CASSSSLSYEQYF.

The rearrangement joins TRBV27 to TRBJ1-5; D is undetermined. The V gene's germline CDR1 is MNHEY and CDR2 SMNVEV (reference sequence). V gave up 5 bases and J gave up 0 bases, with 5 bases separating them. This CDR3 has 13 amino acids. The CDR3, as DNA: TGTGCCAGCAGTGACAATAGCAATCAGCCCCAGCATTTT. Its translation is CASSDNSNQPQHF.

V usage is TRBV9 and J usage is TRBJ1-1; perhaps TRBD1 as D (5 bases). The CDR3 is 15 residues long. Deletions cut 4 bases from V and 4 bases from J, with 17 bases between. Germline V lookup: CDR1 SGDLS, CDR2 YYNGEE. For the CDR3, the DNA is TGTGCCAGCAGCCCCCGAGGGGAGGGCGGCACTGAAGCTTTCTTT. It encodes CASSPRGEGGTEAFF.

This clone occurred once. This chain uses TRBV18 with TRBJ2-7; tentatively, D is TRBD1 (5 bases). The CDR3 is 14 amino acids. Germline CDR1 reads KGHSH; CDR2 reads LQKENI. Trimming shortened V by 3 bases and J by 1 base, and 10 bases separated the two germline ends. The CDR3 protein is CASSPDRASYEQYF. CDR3 in DNA: TGTGCCAGCTCACCCGACAGAGCTTCCTACGAGCAGTACTTC.

The chain combines TRBV7-9 with TRBJ1-4, with D uncertain. The CDR3 sequence is 17 residues long. Trimming left V 1 base short and J 0 bases short, with 12 bases between. Germline loops: CDR1 SEHNR, CDR2 FQNEAQ (reference sequence). The CDR3 sequence is CASSLGASSATNEKLFF. The CDR3 bases are TGTGCCAGCAGCTTAGGGGCGAGTTCGGCAACTAATGAAAAACTGTTTTTT.

The CDR3 nucleotides read TGTGCCAGCAGTTTAAACAGGGAAGACACTGAAGCTTTCTTT. As protein: CASSLNREDTEAFF. This chain uses TRBV27 with TRBJ1-1; the D gene is possibly TRBD1 (6 bases). CDR3 size: 14 residues. Germline V gene sequence: CDR1 MNHEY, CDR2 SMNVEV (reference sequence). The V and J ends lost 2 bases and 3 bases respectively, with 10 bases between them.

The chain carries TRBV18 and TRBJ1-3; 8 nucleotides align to TRBD1. Germline CDR1 and CDR2: KGHSH and LQKENI. Trimming cost V 1 base and J 2 bases; bases outside gene matches: 4. CDR3 length: 16 residues. The CDR3 DNA is TGTGCCAGCTCACCACGACAGGGGCAAACTGGAAACACCATATATTTT. It translates to CASSPRQGQTGNTIYF.

V usage is TRBV5-1 and J usage is TRBJ1-2, with 7 bases fitting TRBD1. Germline V gene lookup returns CDR1 SGHRS and CDR2 YFSETQ. After removal of 4 bases from V and 8 bases from J, the junction contained 8 bases not matched to a gene. The CDR3 has 13 amino acids. The CDR3: CASSGGTVSGYTF. The CDR3 region has the DNA TGCGCCAGCAGCGGGGGGACAGTTAGCGGCTACACCTTC.

The chain combines TRBV18 with TRBJ1-4, with a possible D match to TRBD1 (6 bases). The CDR3 covers 14 residues. Per the germline V gene, CDR1 is KGHSH and CDR2 is LQKENI. Trimming took 3 bases from V and 6 from J, leaving 11 bases between them. As DNA, the CDR3 is TGTGCCAGCTCACCGGACAGTGGGGATGAAAAACTGTTTTTT. Translation: CASSPDSGDEKLFF.

J is TRBJ2-1 and V is TRBV19, with a tentative D call TRBD2 (6 bases). Germline V gene lookup returns CDR1 LNHDA and CDR2 SQIVND (reference sequence). CDR3 length equals 14 residues. The V end lost 0 bases, the J end lost 3 bases, and 6 bases lay between the germline ends. This chain's CDR3 is CASSIEGGYNEQFF. DNA for the CDR3: TGTGCCAGTAGTATAGAGGGGGGCTACAATGAGCAGTTCTTC.

The CDR3 is CASGLRVINEQFF. The CDR3 nucleotides read TGTGCTAGTGGTTTGCGGGTTATCAATGAGCAGTTCTTC. This chain connects TRBV12-5 to TRBJ2-1; D unclear. The CDR3 spans 13 residues. The ends were cut back, 2 bases at V and 6 bases at J, with 8 bases in the middle. Germline CDR1 reads LGHNT; CDR2 reads FRNRAP.

The J gene is TRBJ2-1, the V gene TRBV19; 11 bases line up with TRBD2. V lost 1 base to trimming and J lost 2 bases; unmatched junction nucleotides: 1. The germline gives CDR1 LNHDA, CDR2 SQIVND (reference sequence). The CDR3 runs 16 residues. CDR3 sequence (DNA): TGTGCCAGTAGTATAGTGGGACTAGCGGCCTACAATGAGCAGTTCTTC. Translated, it gives CASSIVGLAAYNEQFF.

The chain employs TRBV14 and TRBJ2-7; tentative D call: TRBD1 (5 bases). Germline values: CDR1 SGHDN, CDR2 FVKESK. The CDR3 length is 13 residues. The V gene lost 1 base and the J gene lost 2 bases, with 6 bases spanning the gap. Written as DNA, the CDR3 is TGTGCCAGCAGCCAAGGGGGCACCTACGAGCAGTACTTC. Its translation: CASSQGGTYEQYF.

The chain combines TRBV27 with TRBJ1-1, with 8 bases aligning to TRBD1. CDR3 length: 15 residues. J lost 1 base, V lost 5 bases, and 6 bases had no gene match. The V gene's germline CDR1 is MNHEY and CDR2 SMNVEV (reference sequence). The CDR3 DNA reads TGTGCCAGCAGTAGGACAGGGACGGGGAACACTGAAGCTTTCTTT. Protein product: CASSRTGTGNTEAFF.

This clone was seen only a few times. The rearrangement joins TRBV4-3 to TRBJ2-7; 10 bases fit TRBD2. V shed 0 bases and J 9 bases; nucleotides not matched to a gene: 14. The CDR3 is made up of 17 amino acids. Per the germline V gene, CDR1 is LGHNA and CDR2 is YSLEER. As DNA, the CDR3 is TGCGCCAGCAGCCAAGATACGGCTAGCGGGAGTGGAGCGGTGCAGTACTTC. Translating it yields CASSQDTASGSGAVQYF.

With regard to this clone: The germline gene is not matched at one end of the junction; a read error may be the cause. This chain connects TRBV7-9 to TRBJ2-1; TRBD2 aligns across 10 bases. Germline CDR1 is SEHNR and CDR2 is FQNEAQ (reference sequence). The CDR3 loop spans 17 amino acids. CDR3 sequence reads: CSSSFGAGGPVYNEQFF. The DNA for the CDR3 is TGTTCCAGCAGCTTCGGAGCGGGAGGGCCGGTATACAATGAGCAGTTCTTC.

The chain links TRBV21-1 to TRBJ2-2; TRBD1 is the table's D call, not checked against the DNA. TRBV21-1 is described as a pseudogene. There are 14 residues in the CDR3. The CDR3 is CAGGTGGFDGELFF. The CDR3 DNA reads TGTGCCGGAGGCACAGGGGGTTTCGACGGGGAGCTGTTTTTT.

The rearrangement uses TRBV7-2 and TRBJ2-2; D is possibly TRBD1 (5 bases). CDR1 and CDR2 (germline): SGHTA, FQGNSA. Between the trimmed V and J ends, which lost 2 bases and 7 bases, there was a span of 17 bases. The CDR3 runs 16 residues. As DNA, the CDR3 is TGTGCCAGCAGCTTAAACGCCAGGGCTGGGGACGGGGAGCTGTTTTTT. Translating it yields CASSLNARAGDGELFF.

The chain is built from TRBV7-9 and TRBJ2-1, with 11 bases that match TRBD1. Germline-derived CDR1 and CDR2 are SEHNR and FQNEAQ (reference sequence). CDR3 length: 13 amino acids. V trimming: 10 bases; J trimming: 9 bases; junction bases outside the gene matches: 8. The CDR3 DNA sequence: TGTGCCATCCGCCGGGACAGGGGGGGTGAGCAGTTCTTC. Its protein is CAIRRDRGGEQFF. Combining the CDR3 with reference TRBV7-9 and TRBJ2-1 gives the whole variable domain DTGVSQNPRHKITKRGQNVTFRCDPISEHNRLYWYRQTLGQGPEFLTYFQNEAQLEKSRLLSDRFSAERPKGSFSTLEIQRTEQGDSAMYLCAIRRDRGGEQFFGPGTRLTVL.

The J gene is TRBJ2-7, the V gene TRBV7-8; a weak D match, TRBD2 (6 bases). CDR1 and CDR2 (germline): SGHVS, FQNEAQ. This CDR3 has 14 amino acids. Trimming removed 5 bases from V and 6 bases from J, with 17 bases in between. As DNA, the CDR3 is TGTGCCAGCAGCACGGGAGCGGGCCCACTCGAGCAGTACGTC. Residues: CASSTGAGPLEQYV.